These T cell receptor beta chains were read from a single sample in a study of blood T cell repertoires in COVID-19. The method was immunoSEQ multiplex PCR; TCRdb's version includes in-frame clones alone and lacks a portion of them. The data show tens of thousands of clones, 88% seen once. What was sequenced was peripheral blood. These TCRs come from a human donor in a cohort sampled during active COVID-19. The CDR3 runs from the conserved cysteine through the conserved F or W. The order of the fields is J gene, D gene, V gene, CDR3 length, clone size, CDR3 protein, CDR3 DNA. D genes are given only for firm matches. Part of the rows lack a size; the others show once, few, many or a class for expanded clones.

TRBJ2-1 | TRBD1 | TRBV7-2 | 15 | . | CASSRGTGEGGFQFF | TGTGCCAGCAGCCGCGGGACAGGGGAAGGCGGGTTCCAGTTCTTC
TRBJ2-5 | TRBD2 | TRBV19 | 16 | few | CASSSGSGALAETQYF | TGTGCCAGTAGTTCGGGGAGCGGGGCCCTTGCGGAGACCCAGTACTTC
TRBJ2-5 | TRBD1 | TRBV5-5 | 15 | . | CASSSLQGAKETQYF | TGTGCCAGCAGCTCGCTACAGGGGGCCAAGGAGACCCAGTACTTC
TRBJ2-3 | . | TRBV24-1 | 15 | . | CATSDRDGRTDTQYF | TGTGCCACCAGTGATCGGGATGGACGGACAGATACGCAGTATTTT
TRBJ2-1 | . | TRBV5-1 | 14 | . | CASSLGATGNEQFF | TGCGCCAGCAGCTTGGGAGCGACGGGGAATGAGCAGTTCTTC
TRBJ2-2 | . | TRBV7-2 | 15 | . | CASSEQRAHTGELFF | TGTGCCAGCAGCGAACAGCGGGCGCACACCGGGGAGCTGTTTTTT
TRBJ1-1 | TRBD1 | TRBV7-9 | 13 | . | CASTWDRGSEAFF | TGTGCCAGCACCTGGGACAGGGGGTCTGAAGCTTTCTTT
TRBJ2-7 | TRBD2 | TRBV6-2/TRBV6-3 | 14 | . | CASSLTSGDPEQYF | TGTGCCAGCAGTTTGACTAGCGGGGACCCCGAGCAGTACTTC
TRBJ2-3 | TRBD1 | TRBV18 | 16 | once | CASSPPTGAGTDTQYF | TGTGCCAGCTCACCACCGACAGGGGCTGGCACAGATACGCAGTATTTT
TRBJ1-3 | . | TRBV5-6 | 15 | . | CASQEAGTIGNTIYF | TGTGCCAGCCAGGAGGCAGGTACGATTGGAAACACCATATATTTT
TRBJ2-1 | . | TRBV3-1/TRBV3-2 | 16 | once | CASSQADSSSYNEQFF | TGTGCCAGCAGCCAAGCCGACAGTAGCTCCTACAATGAGCAGTTCTTC
TRBJ2-7 | . | TRBV5-8 | 12 | . | CASRQYSYEQYF | TGTGCCAGCAGACAGTACAGTTACGAGCAGTACTTC
TRBJ2-5 | . | TRBV5-1 | 16 | . | CASSDLAGLPLETQYF | TGCGCCAGCAGCGACCTAGCCGGGCTCCCCTTGGAGACCCAGTACTTC
TRBJ2-5 | . | TRBV18 | 12 | . | CASSPEQETQYF | TGTGCCAGCTCACCAGAGCAAGAGACCCAGTACTTC
TRBJ2-7 | . | TRBV2 | 14 | . | CASSEYMISYEQYF | TGTGCCAGCAGTGAGTACATGATCTCCTACGAGCAGTACTTC
TRBJ1-2 | TRBD1 | TRBV6-2/TRBV6-3 | 17 | . | CASSYAAKMPGQTFYTF | TGTGCCAGCAGTTACGCGGCGAAAATGCCGGGACAGACCTTCTACACCTTC
TRBJ2-1 | TRBD1 | TRBV3-1/TRBV3-2 | 18 | . | CASSQDFLTGWKRHEQFF | TGTGCCAGCAGCCAAGATTTCCTGACAGGGTGGAAAAGGCATGAGCAGTTCTTC
TRBJ1-2 | . | TRBV5-5 | 13 | . | CASSTATNYGYTF | TGTGCCAGCAGCACAGCTACTAACTATGGCTACACCTTC
TRBJ2-5 | . | TRBV19 | 15 | few | CASSIGGALQETQYF | TGTGCCAGTAGTATAGGAGGAGCGCTCCAAGAGACCCAGTACTTC
TRBJ1-6 | . | TRBV3-1/TRBV3-2 | 11 | . | CASSQGMLLHF | TGTGCCAGCAGCCAGGGCATGCTGCTCCACTTT
TRBJ1-5 | TRBD1 | TRBV5-1 | 15 | . | CASSLEGQGGQPQHF | TGCGCCAGCAGCTTGGAAGGACAGGGTGGGCAGCCCCAGCATTTT
TRBJ2-3 | TRBD1 | TRBV3-1/TRBV3-2 | 16 | . | CASSPTGTGTTDTQYF | TGTGCCAGCAGCCCAACCGGGACAGGGACCACAGATACGCAGTATTTT
TRBJ2-7 | . | TRBV6-2/TRBV6-3 | 14 | few | CASSYSLSSYEQYF | TGTGCCAGCAGTTACTCTTTGTCCAGCTACGAGCAGTACTTC
TRBJ2-7 | TRBD2 | TRBV15 | 16 | . | CATSRDSSSGRYEQYF | TGTGCCACCAGCAGAGATAGTTCTAGCGGGAGGTACGAGCAGTACTTC
TRBJ2-3 | . | TRBV9 | 16 | . | CASSVGTGITTDTQYF | TGTGCCAGCAGCGTAGGGACGGGGATAACCACAGATACGCAGTATTTT
TRBJ2-7 | TRBD1 | TRBV18 | 13 | . | CASSPRGPYEQYF | TGTGCCAGCTCACCTAGGGGGCCCTACGAGCAGTACTTC
TRBJ2-1 | TRBD2 | TRBV29-1 | 14 | few | CSVLRLAVDSEQFF | TGCAGCGTTCTCCGACTAGCGGTGGACAGTGAGCAGTTCTTC
TRBJ2-3 | TRBD2 | TRBV29-1 | 17 | . | CSVVSSGTYSSTDTQYF | TGCAGCGTTGTCTCTAGCGGGACTTATTCTAGCACAGATACGCAGTATTTT
TRBJ2-7 | TRBD2 | TRBV5-1 | 16 | . | CACPGAGDPETYEQYF | TGCGCCTGCCCCGGGGCGGGAGACCCCGAAACCTACGAGCAGTACTTC
TRBJ2-2 | . | TRBV5-4 | 14 | . | CASSPDLLAGELFF | TGTGCCAGCAGCCCGGACCTACTAGCCGGGGAGCTGTTTTTT
TRBJ1-5 | . | TRBV6-1 | 16 | . | CASSARTVNSNQPQHF | TGTGCCAGCAGTGCGAGGACAGTTAACAGCAATCAGCCCCAGCATTTT
TRBJ2-1 | . | TRBV5-1 | 14 | . | CASSYGAEVNEQFF | TGCGCCAGCAGCTATGGGGCGGAAGTCAATGAGCAGTTCTTC
TRBJ2-1 | TRBD2 | TRBV5-1 | 16 | . | CASSSVAGGLKDEQFF | TGCGCCAGCAGCTCCGTAGCGGGGGGGCTTAAGGATGAGCAGTTCTTC
TRBJ2-5 | . | TRBV5-8 | 16 | . | CASSSGQPQGRETQYF | TGTGCCAGCAGCTCAGGACAGCCCCAAGGGCGAGAGACCCAGTACTTC
TRBJ2-2 | TRBD1 | TRBV5-1 | 14 | . | CASSTGQGFGELFF | TGCGCCAGCAGCACGGGACAGGGGTTCGGGGAGCTGTTTTTT
TRBJ2-1 | TRBD2 | TRBV27 | 14 | . | CASSRTRLPNEQFF | TGTGCCAGCAGTCGGACTAGACTCCCTAATGAGCAGTTCTTC
TRBJ2-1 | TRBD2 | TRBV7-8 | 18 | once | CASSLPGLVQNSYNEQFF | TGTGCCAGCAGCCTACCGGGACTAGTTCAAAACTCCTACAATGAGCAGTTCTTC
TRBJ1-3 | . | TRBV6-1 | 16 | . | CASSEDRQSSGNTIYF | TGTGCCAGCAGTGAAGACCGACAGAGCTCTGGAAACACCATATATTTT
TRBJ2-7 | TRBD2 | TRBV7-6 | 17 | few | CASSPGLAGGSSYEQYF | TGTGCCAGCAGCCCGGGACTAGCGGGAGGGAGCTCCTACGAGCAGTACTTC
TRBJ2-3 | TRBD2 | TRBV6-2/TRBV6-3 | 15 | few | CASSKLAGSTDTQYF | TGTGCCAGCAGCAAGCTAGCGGGGAGCACAGATACGCAGTATTTT
TRBJ2-1 | TRBD2 | TRBV28 | 14 | once | CASSLAGVINEQFF | TGTGCCAGCAGCTTAGCGGGAGTAATCAATGAGCAGTTCTTC
TRBJ1-4 | TRBD1 | TRBV19 | 16 | . | CASRSGTALTNEKLFF | TGTGCCAGTAGATCCGGGACAGCCTTAACTAATGAAAAACTGTTTTTT
TRBJ1-5 | . | TRBV19 | 14 | . | CASSSTVSNQPQHF | TGTGCCAGTTCCTCGACAGTTAGCAATCAGCCCCAGCATTTT